Below, 20 T cell receptor beta chains from the same sample are listed, as sequenced in a study of STAT5B mutations in CD4+ large granular lymphocyte leukemia. Clones were sequenced by immunoSEQ multiplex PCR, and TCRdb holds only the in-frame ones, with some missing. The sample yields under 35,000 clones, approximately 91% seen once. Sample: CD4+ T cells from blood buffy coats. These receptors all come from a human donor in good health.

The gene calls are TRBV11-2 and TRBJ2-2; 9 bases are a match to TRBD2. Germline trimming cut 5 bases from V and 7 bases from J; bases unmatched to any gene: 11. The CDR3 spans 16 residues. Germline CDR1 and CDR2: SGHAT and FQNNGV. The CDR3 sequence is CASSPLAGGPNGELFF. CDR3 DNA sequence: TGTGCCAGCAGCCCCCTGGCGGGAGGGCCGAACGGGGAGCTGTTTTTT. The variable domain in full, with the rest retrieved from reference TRBV11-2 and TRBJ2-2, is EAGVAQSPRYKIIEKRQSVAFWCNPISGHATLYWYQQILGQGPKLLIQFQNNGVVDDSQLPKDRFSAERLKGVDSTLKIQPAKLEDSAVYLCASSPLAGGPNGELFFGEGSRLTVL.

The chain joins TRBV7-9 to TRBJ1-5, with 8 positions matching TRBD1. CDR3 length: 14 residues. Unmatched junction bases numbered 5, after V lost 6 bases and J lost 4 bases. From germline, CDR1 is SEHNR and CDR2 FQNEAQ (reference sequence). The DNA for the CDR3 is TGTGCCAGCAGAAGGACAGGGCCGAATCAGCCCCAGCATTTT. Translation gives CASRRTGPNQPQHF.

The V call is TRBV11-2, the J call TRBJ1-1, with D perhaps matching TRBD1 (6 bases). The CDR3 is 17 residues long. CDR1 and CDR2 (germline): SGHAT, FQNNGV. V lost 6 bases and J lost 1, with 21 bases in between. The CDR3 sequence: CASRDTGTLKWNTEAFF. CDR3 bases: TGTGCCAGCAGGGATACAGGGACCCTAAAATGGAACACTGAAGCTTTCTTT.

This rearrangement joins TRBV5-1 to TRBJ2-5; D gene unclear. The CDR3 extends over 14 amino acids. V lost 3 bases and J 1 base, leaving 10 bases between the germline ends. Per the germline V gene, CDR1 is SGHRS and CDR2 is YFSETQ. The CDR3 DNA is TGCGCCAGCAGCTCCTTCGACCCCCAAGAGACCCAGTACTTC. Its protein is CASSSFDPQETQYF.

The chain combines TRBV6-4 with TRBJ2-5; 7 nucleotides line up with TRBD2. The assigned J gene may be wrong: the sequence end matches TRBJ2-7 better. The germline gives CDR1 MRHNA, CDR2 SNTAGT. The CDR3 spans 15 residues. The CDR3 region is CARGSGLADSYEQYF. The CDR3 DNA is TGTGCCAGAGGGAGTGGGCTAGCGGACTCCTACGAGCAGTACTTC.

The chain has TRBV4-1 and TRBJ2-3, with TRBD2 matching over 9 bases. The germline V gene has CDR1 MGHRA and CDR2 YSYEKL. The CDR3 covers 18 residues. With 4 bases clipped from V and 4 bases from J, the junction kept 15 bases outside the gene matches. In nucleotides, the CDR3 is TGCGCCAGCAGCCCCAGACTAGCGGTCAACCTCGGGGCAGATACGCAGTATTTT. Translating it yields CASSPRLAVNLGADTQYF.

The CDR3 DNA sequence: TGCGCCAGCAGCAACGGACAGGGGGCTACCACAGATACGCAGTATTTT. This encodes CASSNGQGATTDTQYF. The chain uses TRBV5-1 and TRBJ2-3; 11 bases map to TRBD1. This CDR3 has 16 amino acids. V was pared by 4 bases and J by 2 bases, with 6 bases of the junction left unmatched. The germline V gene encodes CDR1 SGHRS and CDR2 YFSETQ.

This clone was counted only a few times. The V and J genes are TRBV7-2 and TRBJ1-2; D possibly corresponds to TRBD1 (5 bases). V was pared by 5 bases and J by 4 bases, with 20 bases between. Germline V gene data show CDR1 as SGHTA and CDR2 as FQGNSA. This CDR3 spans 16 amino acids. The CDR3 nucleotides are TGTGCCAGCAGCCCAGATGGGGCCCAGGGAAGCTATGGCTACACCTTC. This translates into CASSPDGAQGSYGYTF.

This chain connects TRBV6-6 to TRBJ1-5, with D perhaps matching TRBD1 (6 bases). This CDR3 spans 16 amino acids. From germline, CDR1 is MNHNY and CDR2 SVGAGI (reference sequence). Trimming left V 2 bases short and J 0 bases short, with 11 bases between. The CDR3 spells CASSYGGGYSNQPQHF. CDR3 coding DNA: TGTGCCAGCAGTTACGGGGGCGGTTATAGCAATCAGCCCCAGCATTTT.

The chain uses TRBV2 and TRBJ2-2, with 7 bases identical to TRBD1. Germline values: CDR1 SNHLY, CDR2 FYNNEI. V lost 11 bases and J lost 2; bases outside the gene matches: 11. CDR3 size: 15 residues. The CDR3 sequence is CAGTRGQTNTGELFF. DNA of the CDR3: TGTGCCGGAACGAGGGGGCAGACTAACACCGGGGAGCTGTTTTTT.

In DNA, the CDR3 is TGTGCCAGCAGCTTAGAACGGGCCCAGGGGTGGTTCTTC. Residues: CASSLERAQGWFF. This chain uses TRBV7-3 with TRBJ2-1; D is possibly TRBD1 (6 bases). Germline values: CDR1 SGHTA, CDR2 FQGTGA. The CDR3 is 13 residues long. V was pared by 2 bases and J by 15 bases, with 17 bases between.

The J gene is TRBJ2-1, the V gene TRBV5-1, with D tentatively TRBD2 (5 bases). CDR3 size: 14 residues. V was clipped by 0 bases and J by 7 bases, with 11 bases between them. In germline, CDR1 is SGHRS, CDR2 YFSETQ. The CDR3 here is CASSLGETTNEQFF. The CDR3 DNA follows: TGCGCCAGCAGCTTGGGGGAGACTACAAATGAGCAGTTCTTC.

The chain combines TRBV6-5 with TRBJ2-1, with 12 bases matching TRBD2. Germline V gene sequence: CDR1 MNHEY, CDR2 SVGAGI. This CDR3 contains 15 residues. With 6 bases clipped from V and 0 bases from J, the junction kept 0 bases outside the gene matches. The CDR3 DNA follows: TGTGCCAGCAGGACTAGCGGGAGCTCCTACAATGAGCAGTTCTTC. This encodes CASRTSGSSYNEQFF.

V is TRBV29-1 and J is TRBJ2-7; 10 bases are a match to TRBD1. This CDR3 comprises 19 residues. Losses at the gene ends were 6 bases for V and 2 bases for J; bases not matched to a gene: 22. Germline CDR1 SQVTM, CDR2 ANQGSEA. For the CDR3, the DNA is TGCAGCGTAAAAAACCAGGGGACAGGGGCGACCCCGGGGGCCTACGAGCAGTACTTC. Translated: CSVKNQGTGATPGAYEQYF.

This rearrangement joins TRBV19 to TRBJ1-5, with TRBD1 as a possible D gene (6 bases). V was shortened by 5 bases and J by 0 bases, with 8 bases between the two germline ends. The CDR3 totals 14 residues. Germline V lookup: CDR1 LNHDA, CDR2 SQIVND (reference sequence). The CDR3 is CASSLDSSNQPQHF. The DNA of the CDR3 is TGTGCCAGTAGTCTGGACAGTAGCAATCAGCCCCAGCATTTT.

The chain couples TRBV5-8 to TRBJ1-4, with D perhaps matching TRBD1 (5 bases). The germline V gene encodes CDR1 SGHTS and CDR2 YDEGEE. The CDR3 length is 14 residues. Deletions cut 2 bases from V and 2 bases from J, with 7 bases between. CDR3 sequence reads: CASSFGDTNEKLFF. As DNA, the CDR3 is TGTGCCAGCAGCTTCGGGGACACTAATGAAAAACTGTTTTTT.

This sequence joins TRBV19 and TRBJ1-1, with TRBD1 matching 10 bases. The V segment lost 7 bases and the J segment 0 bases; nucleotides outside the gene matches: 14. This CDR3 has 18 amino acids. Germline CDR1 reads LNHDA; CDR2 reads SQIVND (reference sequence). The CDR3 DNA follows: TGTGCCAGTACTCCCCTCGGTGGGACAGGGGATGTGAACACTGAAGCTTTCTTT. It translates to CASTPLGGTGDVNTEAFF.

The chain combines TRBV28 with TRBJ1-1, with no clear D. Trimming stripped 6 bases from V and 4 bases from J, with 6 bases between. CDR1 and CDR2 (germline): MDHEN, SYDVKM. This CDR3 spans 11 amino acids. CDR3 sequence (DNA): TGTGCCAGCAGATGGAGCACTGAAGCTTTCTTT. It encodes CASRWSTEAFF.

Remarks on this clone: Its ends do not fully match the called genes, so a read error is possible. This rearrangement joins TRBV27 to TRBJ2-1, with TRBD2 as a possible D gene (7 bases). This CDR3 has 17 amino acids. CDR1 and CDR2 from the germline V gene are MNHEY and SMNVEV (reference sequence). CDR3 sequence reads: CASPWRRFRGRGAGTIF. The CDR3 DNA follows: TGTGCCAGCCCTTGGCGGCGTTTTCGGGGGCGTGGGGCCGGGACTATCTTC.

This clone was observed a handful of times. The chain couples TRBV6-5 to TRBJ1-5, with D hard to call. Trimming removed 0 bases at V and 5 bases at J, with 5 bases between. Looked up from germline, CDR1 is MNHEY and CDR2 is SVGAGI. This CDR3 is 13 amino acids long. The CDR3 DNA follows: TGTGCCAGCAGTTACTCAGTCTATCAGCCCCAGCATTTT. It is translated as CASSYSVYQPQHF.